This TCR beta chain was recovered during a study of shared clonotypes between healthy human individuals (dated by TCRdb to 2020 to 2022). Background for the entire study: The cohort included three men and two women between 18 and 49 years of age. Per donor, leukapheresis produced somewhere between about 0.94 and 9 billion PBMCs. To estimate repertoire size and how much clonotypes are shared between individuals, the study performed deep sequencing of blood TCR repertoires from 4 to 6 healthy adults. Libraries were prepared and TCR repertoires were sequenced by different laboratories using diverse techniques, in order to increase sequencing depth and limit assay-specific biases. For each donor, CD4 naive and CD4 memory were each given three plates, CD8 naive was given two plates, and CD8 memory was given one plate.

Paper-wide results and their limitations: Naive subsets generally had larger estimated clonotype richness than memory subsets. Sampling was limited to blood, and TCR repertoires in tissue likely differ from TCR repertoires in blood. Clonotypes shared by all four sorted-subset donors showed higher generation probabilities than non-shared clonotypes. Even with the large sequencing depth, rarefaction of the sorted-subset datasets indicated that sequencing was incomplete. Based on pairwise subsampling, the degree of clonotype sharing among donors was expected to be affected by sequencing depth. Approximately 5% of naive CD4, roughly 3.6% of naive CD8, 2.3% of memory CD4, and 0.35% to 0.5% of memory CD8 clonotypes were shared across several donors. The genetic and exposure-history diversity represented was limited by the small number of donors.

CDR1 is given as SGHDN and CDR2 as FVKESK, both from the germline V gene. A distance of 9 bases separates the germline ends of V and J, which lose 1 base and 0 bases respectively. Including cysteine and phenylalanine, the CDR3 has 15 amino acids. The only DNA kept is the CDR3, 45 bases in frame from the first base. Turning to this clone: No cognate antigen has been identified for it. No much larger clone exists at a distance of one base, and base qualities are not known.

Using the deep immunoSEQ assay, multiplex PCR amplified TCR CDR3 regions from genomic DNA. Genomic DNA extracted from each cell subset was distributed evenly over all wells of several immunoSEQ 96-well plates, and each plate served as one replicate. For sorted subsets, about 210 ng of genomic DNA, equivalent to some 30,000 T cell genomes, went into each replicate PCR. Purified libraries were quantified with a Qubit 3.0 fluorometer, sized on a Bioanalyzer 2100, and re-quantified with the KAPA Library Quantification kit. Each immunoSEQ 96-well plate was sequenced on its own single-read 150-cycle Illumina NextSeq 550 flow cell. For the original study's pipeline: The immunoSEQ output contained only junctional sequences without quality scores, so filtering could not match that applied to full-length reads. Sequences were annotated with PyIR, a Python wrapper for IgBLAST v1.9, using IMGT germline references to assign V/J genes and CDR3. Reads were removed for weak V/J assignments (E-value above 1e-6), missing CDR3, stop codons, out-of-frame junctions, or ambiguous translated residues. V3J clonotypes were defined by identical inferred V gene, J gene, and CDR3 amino acid sequence. The percentage overlap between two repertoires was calculated by dividing the number of shared unique clonotypes by the size of the smaller repertoire. Richness of each repertoire was evaluated using RTK rarefaction, the Chao1 estimator, and Recon v2.1 estimates of unobserved clonotypes. Generation probabilities for all TCRbeta clonotypes obtained by the gDNA method from a handful of donors were computed using OLGA. As stored in TCRdb, this immuneACCESS dataset retains in-frame rearrangements with V and J assigned. A fraction of the clones does not appear; measured against another copy, unresolved V genes explain less than half of the discrepancy, and the remainder lacks a known reason. V, J and clone size are taken as reported in that table, and D and trimming were inferred from the DNA itself. In this sample the table shows roughly 2,300,000 clones, less than 95% of which occur a single time. Around 0.38% of the sample belongs to the ten largest clones.

The donors were healthy, HIV-negative adults who had no recently reported acute infections or vaccinations. Only Caucasian adults living in Nashville, Tennessee, USA were represented among the donors. Magnetic negative selection was used to enrich CD4+ T cells, after which naive cells were positively selected on CD45RA and the negative fraction became the memory subset. Blood was collected by leukapheresis, and PBMCs were isolated by Ficoll-Histopaque density gradient centrifugation and then cryopreserved in liquid nitrogen vapor phase. Purity and quantity of every magnetically sorted T cell population were checked by analytical flow cytometry. Each sorted fraction had its genomic DNA isolated and then quantified by UV absorbance on a Nanodrop 2000c.

The sample taken for sequencing was naive CD4+ T cells from PBMCs. The meaning of the sample's cell subset or site label: CD45RA+ positively selected. The chain couples TRBV14 to TRBJ1-1; no confident D gene assignment can be made. The receptor's source is a man between 18 and 35 years old in good health. Some clones in this sample may be carry-over from other donors' samples. At the DNA level, the sequence is TGTGCCAGCAGCCAAGTAGCTGGGATGAACACTGAAGCTTTCTTT. Its protein product is CASSQVAGMNTEAFF.